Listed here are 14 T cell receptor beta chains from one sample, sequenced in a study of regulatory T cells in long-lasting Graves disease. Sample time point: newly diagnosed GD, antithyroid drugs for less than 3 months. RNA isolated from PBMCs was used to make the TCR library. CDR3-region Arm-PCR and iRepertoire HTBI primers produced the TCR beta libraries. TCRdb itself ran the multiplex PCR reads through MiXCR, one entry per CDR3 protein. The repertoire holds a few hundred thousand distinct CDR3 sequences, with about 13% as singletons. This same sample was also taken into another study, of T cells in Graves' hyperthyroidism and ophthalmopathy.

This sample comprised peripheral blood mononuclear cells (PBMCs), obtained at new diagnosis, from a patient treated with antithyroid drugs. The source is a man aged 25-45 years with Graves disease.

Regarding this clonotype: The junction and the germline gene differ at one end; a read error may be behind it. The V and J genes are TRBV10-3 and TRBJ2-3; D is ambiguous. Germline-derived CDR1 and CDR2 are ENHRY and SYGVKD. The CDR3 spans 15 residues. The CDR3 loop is CAIRGIGRSIDTQYF. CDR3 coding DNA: TGTGCCATCAGGGGCATAGGCAGAAGCATAGATACGCAGTATTTT.

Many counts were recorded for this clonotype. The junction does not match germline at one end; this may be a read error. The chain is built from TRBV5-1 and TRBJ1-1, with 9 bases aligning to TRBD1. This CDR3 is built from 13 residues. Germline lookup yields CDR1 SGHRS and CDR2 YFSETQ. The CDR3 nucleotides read TGTGCCAGCAGCTCACAGGGGGCAACTGAAGCTTTCTTT. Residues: CASSSQGATEAFF.

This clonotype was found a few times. The CDR3: CATSRDLPSLETQYF. As DNA, the CDR3 is TGTGCCACCAGCAGAGATCTTCCTAGCTTGGAGACCCAGTACTTC. The V call is TRBV15, the J call TRBJ2-5, with a weak D call TRBD2 (5 bases). The CDR3 runs to 15 residues. The V gene lost 0 bases and the J gene lost 5 bases, with 13 bases spanning the gap. Germline V gene lookup returns CDR1 LNHNV and CDR2 YYDKDF (reference sequence). Supplemented by reference TRBV15 and TRBJ2-5, the full variable domain reads DAMVIQNPRYQVTQFGKPVTLSCSQTLNHNVMYWYQQKSSQAPKLLFHYYDKDFNNEADTPDNFQSRRPNTSFCFLDIRSPGLGDTAMYLCATSRDLPSLETQYFGPGTRLLVL.

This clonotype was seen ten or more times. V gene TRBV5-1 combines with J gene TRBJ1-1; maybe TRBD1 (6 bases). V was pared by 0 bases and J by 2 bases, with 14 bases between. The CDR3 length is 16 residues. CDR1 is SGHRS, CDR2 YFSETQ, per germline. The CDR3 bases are TGCGCCAGCAGCTTGGCTGGGGGCATGCGAAACACTGAAGCTTTCTTT. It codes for CASSLAGGMRNTEAFF.

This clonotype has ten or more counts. Written as DNA, the CDR3 is TGTGCCAGCAGCTATTCAGGGGGCTGGGACACCATATATTTT. Protein product: CASSYSGGWDTIYF. The gene calls are TRBV7-8 and TRBJ1-3, with 8 bases that match TRBD1. V dropped 4 bases and J dropped 8; count of bases not matched to a gene: 7. CDR1 is SGHVS, CDR2 FQNEAQ, per germline. This CDR3 comprises 14 residues.

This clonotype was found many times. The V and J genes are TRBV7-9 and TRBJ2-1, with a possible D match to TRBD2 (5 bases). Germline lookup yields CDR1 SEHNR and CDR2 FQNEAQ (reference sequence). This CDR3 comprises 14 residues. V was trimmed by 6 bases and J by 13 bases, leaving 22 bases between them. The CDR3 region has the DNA TGTGCCAGCAGGAGGGAATTAGAGGCTTGGGGACAGTTCTTC. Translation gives CASRRELEAWGQFF.

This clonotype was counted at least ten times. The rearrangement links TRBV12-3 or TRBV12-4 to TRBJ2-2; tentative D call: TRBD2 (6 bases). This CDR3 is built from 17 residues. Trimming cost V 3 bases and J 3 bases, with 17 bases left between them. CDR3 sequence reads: CASSFPGEIYDTGELFF. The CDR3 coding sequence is TGTGCCAGCAGTTTTCCGGGGGAGATTTATGACACCGGGGAGCTGTTTTTT.

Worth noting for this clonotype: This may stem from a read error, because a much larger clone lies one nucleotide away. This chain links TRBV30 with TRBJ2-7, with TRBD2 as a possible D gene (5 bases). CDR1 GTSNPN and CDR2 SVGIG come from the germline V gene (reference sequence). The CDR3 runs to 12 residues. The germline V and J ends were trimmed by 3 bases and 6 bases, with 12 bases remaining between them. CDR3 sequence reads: CAWRGDQSEQYF. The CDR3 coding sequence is TGTGCCTGGAGGGGAGACCAATCCGAGCAGTACTTC.

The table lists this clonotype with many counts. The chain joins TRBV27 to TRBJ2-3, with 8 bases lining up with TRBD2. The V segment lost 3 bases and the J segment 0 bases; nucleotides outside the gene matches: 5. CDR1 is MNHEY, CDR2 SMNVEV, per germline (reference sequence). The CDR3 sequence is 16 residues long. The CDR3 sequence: CASSLVLAASTDTQYF. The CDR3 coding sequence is TGTGCCAGCAGTTTGGTACTAGCGGCTAGCACAGATACGCAGTATTTT.

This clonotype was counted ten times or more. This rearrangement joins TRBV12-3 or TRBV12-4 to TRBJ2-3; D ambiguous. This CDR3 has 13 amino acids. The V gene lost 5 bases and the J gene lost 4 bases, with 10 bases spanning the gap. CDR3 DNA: TGTGCCAGCAGTGTCCGAGTCGCAGATACGCAGTATTTT. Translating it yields CASSVRVADTQYF.

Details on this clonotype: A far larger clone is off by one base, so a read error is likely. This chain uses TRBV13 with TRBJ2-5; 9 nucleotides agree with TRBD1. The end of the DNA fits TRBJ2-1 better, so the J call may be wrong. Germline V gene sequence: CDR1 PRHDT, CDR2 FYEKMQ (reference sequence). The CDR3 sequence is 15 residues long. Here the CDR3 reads CASSLETGGSYEQFF. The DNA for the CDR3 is TGTGCCAGCAGCTTAGAGACAGGGGGATCCTACGAGCAGTTCTTC.

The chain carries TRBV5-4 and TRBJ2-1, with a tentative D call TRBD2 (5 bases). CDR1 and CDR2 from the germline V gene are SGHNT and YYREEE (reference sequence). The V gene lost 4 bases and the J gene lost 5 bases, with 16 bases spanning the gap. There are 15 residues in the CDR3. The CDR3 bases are TGTGCCAGCAGCCCGTCGGCTAGCTACAACAATGAGCAGTTCTTC. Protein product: CASSPSASYNNEQFF.

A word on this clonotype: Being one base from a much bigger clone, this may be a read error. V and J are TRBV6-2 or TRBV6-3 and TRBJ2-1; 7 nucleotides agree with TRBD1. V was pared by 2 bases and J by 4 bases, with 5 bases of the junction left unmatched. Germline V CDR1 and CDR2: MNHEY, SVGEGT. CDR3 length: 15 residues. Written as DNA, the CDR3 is TGTGCCAGCAGTTACCCGCACAGGGGTTACAATGAGCAGTTCTTC. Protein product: CASSYPHRGYNEQFF.

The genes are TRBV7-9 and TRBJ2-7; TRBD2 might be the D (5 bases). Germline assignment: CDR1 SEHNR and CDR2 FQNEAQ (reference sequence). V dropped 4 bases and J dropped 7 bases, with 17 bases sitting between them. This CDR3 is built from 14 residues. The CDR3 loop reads CASSSILGIGEQYF. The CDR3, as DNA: TGTGCCAGCAGCTCAATACTAGGAATTGGGGAGCAGTACTTC.